This T cell receptor beta chain comes out of a study of blood T cell repertoires in COVID-19. Study details: Some COVID-19 samples were acute and others convalescent; all came from the United States, Italy and Spain.

As handled by the study authors: Cell counts per sample came from amplifying reference gene primers. TCRdb keeps only in-frame clones here, not all; method: immunoSEQ multiplex PCR. V, J and clone size were drawn from that table, and D and trimming were deduced from the DNA. Seen here are about 260,000 clones, more than 75% observed once, and the top ten hold about 9.2%. The clonotype originates from a middle-aged man who had recovered from COVID-19. The source material was peripheral blood.

The CDR3 region has the DNA TGTGCCAGCAGTGCGACCGGGACATGGGGAGCTTTCTTT. Translating it yields CASSATGTWGAFF. J is TRBJ1-1 and V is TRBV27, with a weak D call TRBD1 (6 bases). V lost 5 bases, J lost 10 bases, and 17 bases lay in between. The CDR3 is 13 residues long. CDR1 is MNHEY and CDR2 is SMNVEV in the germline V gene (reference sequence).